Following are 5 T cell receptor beta chains from one sample sequenced in a study of regulatory T cells in long-lasting Graves disease. Building the TCR beta libraries relied on iRepertoire HTBI primers, and CDR3 regions underwent Arm-PCR. TCRdb analysed the multiplex PCR reads with MiXCR anew, one entry per CDR3 protein. The data contain roughly 400,000 distinct CDR3 sequences, around 21% of them singletons. Documented time point: persistent/refractory GD, antithyroid drugs over 5 years with positive TRAb. RNA extracted from PBMCs served as the sequencing template. Here the sequenced sample was peripheral blood mononuclear cells (PBMCs), taken when the disease was refractory, from a patient treated with antithyroid drugs. These receptor sequences come from a female donor with Graves disease.

This clonotype was seen repeatedly, ten times or more. The rearrangement uses TRBV12-3 or TRBV12-4 and TRBJ1-2; D unclear. The CDR3 loop spans 15 amino acids. The V and J ends lost 6 bases and 8 bases respectively, with 22 bases between them. The CDR3 is CASSPLRGNPWGYTF. The CDR3 region has the DNA TGTGCCAGCAGCCCCTTGAGAGGGAACCCCTGGGGCTACACCTTC.

The chain combines TRBV7-2 with TRBJ2-7; 10 bases are a match to TRBD1. Germline V gives CDR1 SGHTA, CDR2 FQGNSA. Germline trimming cut 5 bases from V and 5 bases from J; bases unmatched to any gene: 12. The CDR3 spans 16 residues. CDR3 residues: CASSLLRGQGDHEQYF. In nucleotides, the CDR3 is TGTGCCAGCAGCCTACTTCGCGGACAGGGGGACCACGAGCAGTACTTC.

J is TRBJ1-2 and V is TRBV9; the match to TRBD1 covers 8 bases. The CDR3 is 14 residues long. Germline V gene data show CDR1 as SGDLS and CDR2 as YYNGEE. Trimming cost V 3 bases and J 6 bases; bases outside gene matches: 7. The CDR3 coding sequence is TGTGCCAGCAGCGCGCTCCAGGGGGCGAATGGCTACACCTTC. This gives the protein CASSALQGANGYTF.

V usage is TRBV28 and J usage is TRBJ2-1; weak D call: TRBD1 (5 bases). Germline V gene lookup returns CDR1 MDHEN and CDR2 SYDVKM. The CDR3 is made up of 15 amino acids. Trimming removed 5 bases from V and 4 bases from J, with 15 bases in between. The CDR3 DNA is TGTGCCAGCAGTAGTATAACAGGAGAGTACAATGAGCAGTTCTTC. Its protein is CASSSITGEYNEQFF.

This clonotype was detected a few times. V and J are TRBV7-6 and TRBJ2-7; 9 bases agree with TRBD1. The V and J ends lost 5 bases and 5 bases, in that order; junction bases with no gene match: 7. The CDR3 sequence is 14 residues long. Per germline, CDR1 SGHVS and CDR2 FNYEAQ. CDR3: CASSPGTGFHEQYF. DNA of the CDR3: TGTGCCAGCAGCCCCGGGACAGGGTTTCACGAGCAGTACTTC.